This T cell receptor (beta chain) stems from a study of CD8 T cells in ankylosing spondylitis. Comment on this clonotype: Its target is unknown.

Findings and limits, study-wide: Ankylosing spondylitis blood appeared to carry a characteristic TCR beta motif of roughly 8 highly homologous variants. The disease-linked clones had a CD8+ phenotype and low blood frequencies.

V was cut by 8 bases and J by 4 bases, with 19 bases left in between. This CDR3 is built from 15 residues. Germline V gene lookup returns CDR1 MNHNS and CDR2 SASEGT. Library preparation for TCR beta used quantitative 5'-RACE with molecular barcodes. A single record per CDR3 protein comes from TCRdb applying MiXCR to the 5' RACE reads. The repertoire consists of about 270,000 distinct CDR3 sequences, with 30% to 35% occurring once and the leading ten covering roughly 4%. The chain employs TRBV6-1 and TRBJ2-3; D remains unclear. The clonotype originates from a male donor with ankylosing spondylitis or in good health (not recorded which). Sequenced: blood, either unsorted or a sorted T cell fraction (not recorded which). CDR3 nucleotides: TGTGCCAGCGGTCCCGGAACCCTCCCCGCAGATACGCAGTATTTT. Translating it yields CASGPGTLPADTQYF.